This is a list of T cell receptor beta chains from one sample in a study of blood T cell repertoires in COVID-19. The assay was immunoSEQ multiplex PCR, and TCRdb's table has in-frame clones only and misses some. Of about 270,000 clones listed, approximately 84% are singletons. Sequencing input: PBMCs or T cells enriched from blood (not recorded which). The receptors were sampled from a man aged 18 to 29 who had recovered from COVID-19. CDR3s include the opening cysteine and the closing phenylalanine or tryptophan. A D gene is named only where the DNA matches it firmly. Expanded clones get a size class; other rows say once, few or many, or leave the size out.

cdr3_nt: TGTGCCAGTAGTTTAGATGGTAGGAACACTGAAGCTTTCTTT
cdr3_aa: CASSLDGRNTEAFF
d_call: NA
j_call: TRBJ1-1
v_call: TRBV19
clone_size: NA

cdr3_nt: TGTGCCAGTAGGCCGGGGGGGGGAGCTAACTATGGCTACACCTTC
cdr3_aa: CASRPGGGANYGYTF
d_call: NA
j_call: TRBJ1-2
v_call: TRBV19
clone_size: NA

cdr3_nt: TGTGCCAGCAGCGGACCGACTAGCGGGAGCAACACCGGGGAGCTGTTTTTT
cdr3_aa: CASSGPTSGSNTGELFF
d_call: TRBD2
j_call: TRBJ2-2
v_call: TRBV5-6
clone_size: NA

cdr3_nt: TGTGCCACCCTGGCCAGGTCCAACACTGAAGCTTTCTTT
cdr3_aa: CATLARSNTEAFF
d_call: NA
j_call: TRBJ1-1
v_call: TRBV19
clone_size: NA

cdr3_nt: TGTGCCAGCAGTTTAGCGCGGGTCTGGGAGCAGTACTTC
cdr3_aa: CASSLARVWEQYF
d_call: NA
j_call: TRBJ2-7
v_call: TRBV28
clone_size: NA

cdr3_nt: TGCAGCGTTGAGGGTACGGGACTAGCGGGGGATGGTGACACCGGGGAGCTGTTTTTT
cdr3_aa: CSVEGTGLAGDGDTGELFF
d_call: TRBD2
j_call: TRBJ2-2
v_call: TRBV29-1
clone_size: NA

cdr3_nt: TGCGCCAGCAGCCAAGAGCGAAGGAGCTCCTACGAGCAGTACTTC
cdr3_aa: CASSQERRSSYEQYF
d_call: NA
j_call: TRBJ2-7
v_call: TRBV4-1
clone_size: once

cdr3_nt: TGTGCCAGCAGTTTGGCCCCTAGTCGGCCCCAGCATTTT
cdr3_aa: CASSLAPSRPQHF
d_call: NA
j_call: TRBJ1-5
v_call: TRBV28
clone_size: NA

cdr3_nt: TGTGCCAGCAGTGACTCGTCAGGGGGGAATGAGCAGTTCTTC
cdr3_aa: CASSDSSGGNEQFF
d_call: NA
j_call: TRBJ2-1
v_call: TRBV6-4
clone_size: NA

cdr3_nt: TGTGCCAGCGGCCCTTGGCAGGGGACCTACGAGCAGTACTTC
cdr3_aa: CASGPWQGTYEQYF
d_call: NA
j_call: TRBJ2-7
v_call: TRBV27
clone_size: NA

cdr3_nt: TGTGCCAGCAGGGTCAGGGCGAATTCACCCCTCCACTTT
cdr3_aa: CASRVRANSPLHF
d_call: NA
j_call: TRBJ1-6
v_call: TRBV27
clone_size: NA

cdr3_nt: TGCGCCAGCAGCCCCGGGGTCGGGAACACAGATACGCAGTATTTT
cdr3_aa: CASSPGVGNTDTQYF
d_call: NA
j_call: TRBJ2-3
v_call: TRBV5-1
clone_size: NA

cdr3_nt: TGCGCCAGTAGAGGACAGGGGGCGGCCTATGGCTACACCTTC
cdr3_aa: CASRGQGAAYGYTF
d_call: TRBD1
j_call: TRBJ1-2
v_call: TRBV5-1
clone_size: NA

cdr3_nt: TGTGCCAGTGACCCAGGGGGGACCCAGTACTTC
cdr3_aa: CASDPGGTQYF
d_call: TRBD1
j_call: TRBJ2-5
v_call: TRBV2
clone_size: NA

cdr3_nt: TGCGCCAGCAGCTCCTTGACTAGCGGCCAAGAGACCCAGTACTTC
cdr3_aa: CASSSLTSGQETQYF
d_call: TRBD2
j_call: TRBJ2-5
v_call: TRBV5-1
clone_size: few

cdr3_nt: TGCGCCAGCAGCCAAGGTTTAGGGGTGTACGAGCAGTACTTC
cdr3_aa: CASSQGLGVYEQYF
d_call: NA
j_call: TRBJ2-7
v_call: TRBV4-1
clone_size: few

cdr3_nt: TGTGCCAGCAGCCCTAGCAGGACGGCCAAAAAACTGTTTTTT
cdr3_aa: CASSPSRTAKKLFF
d_call: NA
j_call: TRBJ1-4
v_call: TRBV7-2
clone_size: few

cdr3_nt: TGTGCCAGCAGCTTAGTTTCAGGGAATCAGCCCCAGCATTTT
cdr3_aa: CASSLVSGNQPQHF
d_call: NA
j_call: TRBJ1-5
v_call: TRBV7-9
clone_size: once

cdr3_nt: TGTGCCAGCAGCGGACAGGGCGGTGAAGCTTTCTTT
cdr3_aa: CASSGQGGEAFF
d_call: TRBD1
j_call: TRBJ1-1
v_call: TRBV2
clone_size: once

cdr3_nt: TGTGCCAGCAGCTCGGACGGGAAAAGGGAAGCTTTCTTT
cdr3_aa: CASSSDGKREAFF
d_call: NA
j_call: TRBJ1-1
v_call: TRBV5-8
clone_size: NA

cdr3_nt: TGTGCCAGCAGCTTGAAGTCCCTTACTTACGAGCAGTACTTC
cdr3_aa: CASSLKSLTYEQYF
d_call: NA
j_call: TRBJ2-7
v_call: TRBV6-5
clone_size: NA

cdr3_nt: TGTGCCAGCAGCGCTGGTGGAGACTATGGCTACACCTTC
cdr3_aa: CASSAGGDYGYTF
d_call: NA
j_call: TRBJ1-2
v_call: TRBV5-4
clone_size: NA

cdr3_nt: TGTGCCAGCATCCAGAAAGGGACAGAAATAGCCAAAAACATTCAGTACTTC
cdr3_aa: CASIQKGTEIAKNIQYF
d_call: TRBD1
j_call: TRBJ2-4
v_call: TRBV7-3
clone_size: NA

cdr3_nt: TGTGCTACCTTATACAGGGTCCAAGAGACCCAGTACTTC
cdr3_aa: CATLYRVQETQYF
d_call: NA
j_call: TRBJ2-5
v_call: TRBV7-7
clone_size: once

cdr3_nt: TGTGCCAGCAGCGCCGGGACAGGGTCCTACGAGCAGTACTTC
cdr3_aa: CASSAGTGSYEQYF
d_call: TRBD1
j_call: TRBJ2-7
v_call: TRBV7-2
clone_size: few

cdr3_nt: TGTGCCAGCAGTTCTCTGCTAGCGGACTCCTACAATGAGCAGTTCTTC
cdr3_aa: CASSSLLADSYNEQFF
d_call: TRBD2
j_call: TRBJ2-1
v_call: TRBV11-2
clone_size: NA

cdr3_nt: TGCGCCAGCAGCCAAGGTGGGGGCGGATTTTCACCCCTCCACTTT
cdr3_aa: CASSQGGGGFSPLHF
d_call: NA
j_call: TRBJ1-6
v_call: TRBV4-1
clone_size: NA

cdr3_nt: TGTGCCAGCAATCCTGACAAGTCCTACGAGCAGTACTTC
cdr3_aa: CASNPDKSYEQYF
d_call: NA
j_call: TRBJ2-7
v_call: TRBV6-5
clone_size: NA

cdr3_nt: TGTGCCAGTAGTAGGACACCTGAAGCTTTCTTT
cdr3_aa: CASSRTPEAFF
d_call: NA
j_call: TRBJ1-1
v_call: TRBV19
clone_size: NA

cdr3_nt: TGTGCCAGCAGTGAGGGGACTAGCGGGGCCCTTAAAACGGAGCAGTACTTC
cdr3_aa: CASSEGTSGALKTEQYF
d_call: TRBD2
j_call: TRBJ2-7
v_call: TRBV2
clone_size: once

cdr3_nt: TGTGCCAGTAGAACTAGCGGCTCCTACGAGCAGTACTTC
cdr3_aa: CASRTSGSYEQYF
d_call: TRBD2
j_call: TRBJ2-7
v_call: TRBV19
clone_size: NA

cdr3_nt: TGTGCCAGCAGTGAAGCTGACCAGGGTCACTCTGGAAACACCATATATTTT
cdr3_aa: CASSEADQGHSGNTIYF
d_call: NA
j_call: TRBJ1-3
v_call: TRBV6-1
clone_size: NA

cdr3_nt: TGTGCCAGCAGTTACGAAGGGCAGGGTTTCCATGGCTACACCTTC
cdr3_aa: CASSYEGQGFHGYTF
d_call: NA
j_call: TRBJ1-2
v_call: TRBV6-2/TRBV6-3
clone_size: NA

cdr3_nt: TGTGCCAGCACCACATTCGAGGGTACTGAAGCTTTCTTT
cdr3_aa: CASTTFEGTEAFF
d_call: NA
j_call: TRBJ1-1
v_call: TRBV11-3
clone_size: NA

cdr3_nt: TGTGCCAGCACGGCAGAGAGCGGTGAAAAACTGTTTTTT
cdr3_aa: CASTAESGEKLFF
d_call: NA
j_call: TRBJ1-4
v_call: TRBV2
clone_size: NA

cdr3_nt: TGCGCCAGCTCGGCTTCACAGGGCTACGAGCAGTACTTC
cdr3_aa: CASSASQGYEQYF
d_call: NA
j_call: TRBJ2-7
v_call: TRBV5-1
clone_size: NA

cdr3_nt: TGTGCCAGCAGTGCTACAGGGACCTACGAGCAGTACTTC
cdr3_aa: CASSATGTYEQYF
d_call: NA
j_call: TRBJ2-7
v_call: TRBV2
clone_size: NA

cdr3_nt: TGTGCCAGCAGCTTCTCAGCAGGGGGCAATCAGCCCCAGCATTTT
cdr3_aa: CASSFSAGGNQPQHF
d_call: NA
j_call: TRBJ1-5
v_call: TRBV7-8
clone_size: few

cdr3_nt: TGTGCCAGCAGCCTAGACCTCTACGAGCAGTACTTC
cdr3_aa: CASSLDLYEQYF
d_call: NA
j_call: TRBJ2-7
v_call: TRBV5-4
clone_size: NA

cdr3_nt: TGTGCCAGCAGTGAATTAGAGACTGGCTCCTACAATGAGCAGTTCTTC
cdr3_aa: CASSELETGSYNEQFF
d_call: NA
j_call: TRBJ2-1
v_call: TRBV25-1
clone_size: NA

cdr3_nt: TGTGCCAGCAGTGACGAGCCAACCACCGGGACAGGACAAGAGACCCAGTACTTC
cdr3_aa: CASSDEPTTGTGQETQYF
d_call: TRBD1
j_call: TRBJ2-5
v_call: TRBV25-1
clone_size: NA

cdr3_nt: TGCGCCAGCAGCTTTTTCTCGACTATGACGGGCAATGAGCAGTTCTTC
cdr3_aa: CASSFFSTMTGNEQFF
d_call: NA
j_call: TRBJ2-1
v_call: TRBV5-1
clone_size: NA

cdr3_nt: TGTGCCAGCAGCTTGGATCAGGGTTCCTACGAGCAGTACTTC
cdr3_aa: CASSLDQGSYEQYF
d_call: NA
j_call: TRBJ2-7
v_call: TRBV5-4
clone_size: NA

cdr3_nt: TGCGCCAGCAGCCAAGCAACGGACAGATGGGACTATGGCTACACCTTC
cdr3_aa: CASSQATDRWDYGYTF
d_call: NA
j_call: TRBJ1-2
v_call: TRBV4-1
clone_size: NA

cdr3_nt: TGTGCCAGCAGCATACACAGGGGGTTAGGATCCTACGAGCAGTACTTC
cdr3_aa: CASSIHRGLGSYEQYF
d_call: TRBD1
j_call: TRBJ2-7
v_call: TRBV7-9
clone_size: NA

cdr3_nt: TGCGCCAGCAGCTTCCCAGGGAGGAGGACTGAAGCTTTCTTT
cdr3_aa: CASSFPGRRTEAFF
d_call: NA
j_call: TRBJ1-1
v_call: TRBV5-1
clone_size: NA

cdr3_nt: TGTGCCAGCAGCGCACAGGAACCAACTAATGAAAAACTGTTTTTT
cdr3_aa: CASSAQEPTNEKLFF
d_call: NA
j_call: TRBJ1-4
v_call: TRBV2
clone_size: NA

cdr3_nt: TGCGCCAGCAGCTCTGGCCTACGACAGGCCTTAAGACCTAACTATGGCTACACCTTC
cdr3_aa: CASSSGLRQALRPNYGYTF
d_call: NA
j_call: TRBJ1-2
v_call: TRBV5-1
clone_size: NA

cdr3_nt: TGTGCCAGCAGTGAAATGCAAGGGGGCTATGGCTACACCTTC
cdr3_aa: CASSEMQGGYGYTF
d_call: NA
j_call: TRBJ1-2
v_call: TRBV6-1
clone_size: once

cdr3_nt: TGTGCCAGCAGCCAAGACGTGGGCCCGGGGGGCGAAAAACTGTTTTTT
cdr3_aa: CASSQDVGPGGEKLFF
d_call: NA
j_call: TRBJ1-4
v_call: TRBV14
clone_size: NA

cdr3_nt: TGTGCCAGCAGCCAAATGAGCTCCTACAATGAGCAGTTCTTC
cdr3_aa: CASSQMSSYNEQFF
d_call: NA
j_call: TRBJ2-1
v_call: TRBV3-1/TRBV3-2
clone_size: few

cdr3_nt: TGCAGCGTTTACGGAGCGGGGGGGCCCTACAATGAGCAGTTCTTC
cdr3_aa: CSVYGAGGPYNEQFF
d_call: TRBD2
j_call: TRBJ2-1
v_call: TRBV29-1
clone_size: NA

cdr3_nt: TGTGCCAGCAGCTTGACTAGCGGCTTACGAGACACCGGGGAGCTGTTTTTT
cdr3_aa: CASSLTSGLRDTGELFF
d_call: TRBD2
j_call: TRBJ2-2
v_call: TRBV7-3
clone_size: NA

cdr3_nt: TGTGCCATCAGGGGACAGGGTCGGTATAATTCACCCCTCCACTTT
cdr3_aa: CAIRGQGRYNSPLHF
d_call: TRBD1
j_call: TRBJ1-6
v_call: TRBV10-3
clone_size: NA